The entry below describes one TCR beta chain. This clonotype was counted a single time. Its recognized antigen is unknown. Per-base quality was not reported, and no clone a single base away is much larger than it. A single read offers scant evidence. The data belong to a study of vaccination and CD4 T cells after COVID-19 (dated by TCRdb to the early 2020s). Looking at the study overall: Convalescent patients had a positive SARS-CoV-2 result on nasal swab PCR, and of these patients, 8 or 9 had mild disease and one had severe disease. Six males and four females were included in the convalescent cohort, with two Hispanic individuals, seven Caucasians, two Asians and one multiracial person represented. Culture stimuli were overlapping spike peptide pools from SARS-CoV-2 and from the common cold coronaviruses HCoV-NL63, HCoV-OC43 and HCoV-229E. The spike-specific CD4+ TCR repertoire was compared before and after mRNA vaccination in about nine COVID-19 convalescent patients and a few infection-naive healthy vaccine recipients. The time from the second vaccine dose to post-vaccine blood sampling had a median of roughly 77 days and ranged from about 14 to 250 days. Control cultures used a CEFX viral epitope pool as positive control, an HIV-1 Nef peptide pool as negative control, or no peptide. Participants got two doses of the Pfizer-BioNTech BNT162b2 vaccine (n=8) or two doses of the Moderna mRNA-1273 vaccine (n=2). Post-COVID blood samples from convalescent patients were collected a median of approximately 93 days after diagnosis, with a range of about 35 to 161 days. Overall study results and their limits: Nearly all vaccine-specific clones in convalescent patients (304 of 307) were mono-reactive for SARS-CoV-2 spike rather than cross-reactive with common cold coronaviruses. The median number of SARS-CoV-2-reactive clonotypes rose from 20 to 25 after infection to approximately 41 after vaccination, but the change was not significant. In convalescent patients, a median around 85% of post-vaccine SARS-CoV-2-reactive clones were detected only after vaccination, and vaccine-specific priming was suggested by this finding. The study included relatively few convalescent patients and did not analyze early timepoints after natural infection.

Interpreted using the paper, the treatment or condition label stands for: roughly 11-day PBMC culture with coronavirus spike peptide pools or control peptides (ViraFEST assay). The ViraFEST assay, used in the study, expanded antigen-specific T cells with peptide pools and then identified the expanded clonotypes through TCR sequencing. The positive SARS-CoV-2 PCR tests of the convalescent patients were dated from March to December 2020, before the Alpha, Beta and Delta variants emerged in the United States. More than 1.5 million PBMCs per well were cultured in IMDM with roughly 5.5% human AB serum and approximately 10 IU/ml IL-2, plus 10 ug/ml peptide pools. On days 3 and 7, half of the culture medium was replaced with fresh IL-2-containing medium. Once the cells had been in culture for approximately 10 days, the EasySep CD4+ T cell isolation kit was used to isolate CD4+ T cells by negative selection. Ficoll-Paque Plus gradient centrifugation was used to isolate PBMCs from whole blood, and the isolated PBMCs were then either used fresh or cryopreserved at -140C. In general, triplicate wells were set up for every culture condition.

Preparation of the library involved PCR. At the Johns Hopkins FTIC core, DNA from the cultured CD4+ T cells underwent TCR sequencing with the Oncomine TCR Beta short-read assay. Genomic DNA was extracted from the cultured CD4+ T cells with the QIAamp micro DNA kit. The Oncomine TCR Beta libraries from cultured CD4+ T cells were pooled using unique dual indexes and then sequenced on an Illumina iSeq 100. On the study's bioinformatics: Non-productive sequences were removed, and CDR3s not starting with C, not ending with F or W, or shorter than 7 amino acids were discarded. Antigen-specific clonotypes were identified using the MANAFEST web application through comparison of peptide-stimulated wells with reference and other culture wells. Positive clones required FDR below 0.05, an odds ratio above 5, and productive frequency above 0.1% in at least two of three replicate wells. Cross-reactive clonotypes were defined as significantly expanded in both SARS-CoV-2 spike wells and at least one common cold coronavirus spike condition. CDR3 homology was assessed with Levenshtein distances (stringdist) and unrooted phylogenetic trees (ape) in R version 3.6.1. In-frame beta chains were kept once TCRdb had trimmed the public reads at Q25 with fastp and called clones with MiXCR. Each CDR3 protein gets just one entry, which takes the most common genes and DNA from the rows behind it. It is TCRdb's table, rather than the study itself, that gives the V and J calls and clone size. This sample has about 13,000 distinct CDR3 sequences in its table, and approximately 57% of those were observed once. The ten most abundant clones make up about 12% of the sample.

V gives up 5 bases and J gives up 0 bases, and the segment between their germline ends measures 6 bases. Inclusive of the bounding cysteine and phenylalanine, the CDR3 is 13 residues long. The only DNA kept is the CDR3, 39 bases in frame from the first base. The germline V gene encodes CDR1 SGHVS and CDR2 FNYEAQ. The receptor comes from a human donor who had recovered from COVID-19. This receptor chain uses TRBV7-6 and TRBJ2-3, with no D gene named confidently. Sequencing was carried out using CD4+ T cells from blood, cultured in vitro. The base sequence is TGTGCCAGCAGCGCCCTAAGCACAGATACGCAGTATTTT. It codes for CASSALSTDTQYF.